Following are 28 T cell receptor beta chains from one sample sequenced in a study of T cell changes during pregnancy in multiple sclerosis. Profiled with immunoSEQ multiplex PCR; TCRdb holds only in-frame clones, not every one. This sample has tens of thousands of clones, with roughly 92% found just once. Sequencing was performed on peripheral blood, taken in the second trimester of pregnancy. The receptors shown here come from a female donor with multiple sclerosis, enrolled in a pregnancy study.

The genes are TRBV19 and TRBJ2-3; D could derive from TRBD1 or TRBD2 (5 bases each). This CDR3 is 15 amino acids long. Germline V gene sequence: CDR1 LNHDA, CDR2 SQIVND (reference sequence). V was pared by 5 bases and J by 3 bases, with 15 bases between. The CDR3 DNA sequence: TGTGCCAGTAGTGTAGGGGCGGGCCTAACAGATACGCAGTATTTT. Amino acids: CASSVGAGLTDTQYF.

V and J are TRBV6-6 and TRBJ1-1, with D maybe TRBD1 (5 bases). The CDR3 is made up of 14 amino acids. V was pared by 2 bases and J by 6 bases, with 13 bases between. CDR1 and CDR2 from the germline V gene are MNHNY and SVGAGI (reference sequence). The CDR3 loop is CASSYGRGYAEAFF. CDR3 DNA: TGTGCCAGCAGTTACGGGAGGGGCTACGCTGAAGCTTTCTTT.

The V call is TRBV7-8, the J call TRBJ2-7; D call uncertain. Germline CDR1 reads SGHVS; CDR2 reads FQNEAQ. This CDR3 is built from 15 residues. The V and J ends lost 0 bases and 6 bases respectively, with 15 bases between them. This CDR3 is CASSLALHTFPEQYF. The CDR3 DNA sequence: TGTGCCAGCAGCTTAGCGCTTCACACATTCCCCGAGCAGTACTTC. Full variable domain (outside the CDR3, taken from reference TRBV7-8 and TRBJ2-7): GAGVSQSPRYKVAKRGQDVALRCDPISGHVSLFWYQQALGQGPEFLTYFQNEAQLDKSGLPSDRFFAERPEGSVSTLKIQRTQQEDSAVYLCASSLALHTFPEQYFGPGTRLTVT.

The V and J genes are TRBV13 and TRBJ2-1; D possibly corresponds to TRBD2 (7 bases). CDR3 size: 15 residues. The ends were cut back, 1 base at V and 6 bases at J, with 13 bases in the middle. The V gene's germline CDR1 is PRHDT and CDR2 FYEKMQ (reference sequence). CDR3: CASSLEQGGLNEQFF. CDR3 nucleotides: TGTGCCAGCAGCTTAGAACAGGGAGGGCTCAATGAGCAGTTCTTC.

Turning to this clone: This CDR3 is also generated by other DNA sequences in the sample. The chain carries TRBV29-1 and TRBJ2-7; 8 positions agree with TRBD1. The CDR3 has 12 amino acids. J was trimmed by 5 bases and V by 4 bases; bases with no gene match: 4. Germline values: CDR1 SQVTM, CDR2 ANQGSEA. DNA for the CDR3: TGCAGCGTTGGAGCGACAGGGGACGAGCAGTACTTC. Protein product: CSVGATGDEQYF.

V gene TRBV27 combines with J gene TRBJ2-7; D perhaps matches TRBD1 (5 bases). V was trimmed by 4 bases and J by 3 bases, leaving 16 bases between them. CDR1 is MNHEY and CDR2 is SMNVEV in the germline V gene (reference sequence). The CDR3 runs 15 residues. The CDR3 region has the DNA TGTGCCAGCAGTTCCCGCCCCGGGCAGGGCTACGAGCAGTACTTC. Its protein is CASSSRPGQGYEQYF.

The rearrangement joins TRBV18 to TRBJ1-4, with D possibly matching TRBD1 (5 bases). This CDR3 has 14 amino acids. Deletions cut 0 bases from V and 7 bases from J, with 9 bases between. The V gene's germline CDR1 is KGHSH and CDR2 LQKENI. The CDR3 loop reads CASSPPDNREKLFF. The DNA for the CDR3 is TGTGCCAGCTCACCACCGGACAATCGTGAAAAACTGTTTTTT. The whole variable domain, remainder taken from reference TRBV18 and TRBJ1-4, is NAGVMQNPRHLVRRRGQEARLRCSPMKGHSHVYWYRQLPEEGLKFMVYLQKENIIDESGMPKERFSAEFPKEGPSILRIQQVVRGDSAAYFCASSPPDNREKLFFGSGTQLSVL.

V is TRBV5-1 and J is TRBJ1-1, with a possible D match to TRBD1 (5 bases). V was trimmed by 0 bases and J by 1 base, leaving 7 bases between them. CDR3 length equals 14 residues. Germline CDR1 SGHRS, CDR2 YFSETQ. The DNA for the CDR3 is TGCGCCAGCAGCTTGGTGCAGGGGAACACTGAAGCTTTCTTT. It is translated as CASSLVQGNTEAFF.

CDR3 region: CASSLASGYTDTQYF. The CDR3 DNA sequence: TGTGCCAGCAGCTTAGCTAGCGGGTACACAGATACGCAGTATTTT. The chain joins TRBV7-9 to TRBJ2-3, with 7 bases identical to TRBD2. The CDR3 loop spans 15 amino acids. Germline trimming cut 0 bases from V and 2 bases from J; bases unmatched to any gene: 2. Germline CDR1 is SEHNR and CDR2 is FQNEAQ (reference sequence).

In regard to this clone: An end of the junction does not agree with germline; a read error may underlie this. The chain joins TRBV7-7 to TRBJ2-7, with 11 bases matching TRBD1. Germline V gene data show CDR1 as SSHAT and CDR2 as FNYEAQ (reference sequence). This CDR3 is built from 15 residues. Here the CDR3 reads CASSLPGQGVFEQYF. The CDR3, as DNA: TGTGCTAGCAGCTTGCCGGGACAGGGGGTTTTCGAGCAGTACTTC.

V usage is TRBV6-5 and J usage is TRBJ1-1, with a weak D call TRBD1 (6 bases). V was clipped by 6 bases and J by 1 base, with 15 bases between them. CDR1 and CDR2 from the germline V gene are MNHEY and SVGAGI. The CDR3 is made up of 15 amino acids. The CDR3 region has the DNA TGTGCCAGCAGACGAACGCCGGACAGGAACACTGAAGCTTTCTTT. It specifies CASRRTPDRNTEAFF.

The V call is TRBV19, the J call TRBJ2-7; 8 bases fit TRBD2. The germline V gene has CDR1 LNHDA and CDR2 SQIVND (reference sequence). Losses at the gene ends were 5 bases for V and 4 bases for J; bases not matched to a gene: 4. CDR3 length equals 13 residues. CDR3 amino acids: CASSSGGTYEQYF. CDR3 coding DNA: TGTGCCAGTAGTTCGGGGGGGACTTACGAGCAGTACTTC.

This clone was observed a handful of times. The CDR3 loop is CASRMAGGIDGYTF. The CDR3 nucleotides are TGTGCCAGTCGTATGGCAGGAGGTATAGATGGCTACACCTTC. This chain joins TRBV14 and TRBJ1-2, with D unresolved. V lost 9 bases to trimming and J lost 6 bases, with 20 bases between them. The CDR3 covers 14 residues. CDR1 and CDR2 (germline): SGHDN, FVKESK.

This clone has a single count. The V gene is TRBV19, the J gene TRBJ2-1; no clear D. CDR3 length: 17 residues. Per germline, CDR1 LNHDA and CDR2 SQIVND (reference sequence). Trimming shortened V by 4 bases and J by 0 bases, and 16 bases separated the two germline ends. The CDR3 region has the DNA TGTGCCAGTAGTAAAAACCCCCCAGGTAGCTCCTACAATGAGCAGTTCTTC. Residues: CASSKNPPGSSYNEQFF.

This clone was counted once. This chain connects TRBV7-9 to TRBJ2-3, with 15 bases identical to TRBD2. In germline, CDR1 is SEHNR, CDR2 FQNEAQ (reference sequence). This CDR3 contains 17 residues. The V segment lost 5 bases and the J segment 5 bases; nucleotides outside the gene matches: 8. CDR3 in DNA: TGTGCCAGCAGCCCGCGGACTAGCGGGAGGGCCATAGATACGCAGTATTTT. This encodes CASSPRTSGRAIDTQYF.

V usage is TRBV7-9 and J usage is TRBJ2-1, with a weak D call TRBD1 (6 bases). V shed 0 bases and J shed 5 bases, with 17 bases lying between them. The CDR3 runs to 17 residues. The germline gives CDR1 SEHNR, CDR2 FQNEAQ (reference sequence). This CDR3 is CASSLALGADRNNEQFF. The CDR3 nucleotides read TGTGCCAGCAGCTTAGCACTTGGGGCGGACAGAAACAATGAGCAGTTCTTC.

This chain connects TRBV14 to TRBJ2-1; the match to TRBD2 covers 10 bases. This CDR3 region has 15 residues. The V gene's germline CDR1 is SGHDN and CDR2 FVKESK. Trimming at V came to 2 bases and at J to 3 bases, leaving 1 base not matched to a gene. The CDR3 is CASSQIAGGYNEQFF. In nucleotides, the CDR3 is TGTGCCAGCAGCCAAATAGCGGGGGGCTACAATGAGCAGTTCTTC.

The chain uses TRBV21-1 and TRBJ2-2; TRBD1, as called in the table, went unchecked against the DNA. TRBV21-1 is noted as a pseudogene. The CDR3 length is 19 residues. The CDR3: CASSKTRERGQGRTGELFF. The CDR3, as DNA: TGTGCCAGCAGCAAGACCAGGGAGAGGGGACAGGGTAGGACCGGGGAGCTGTTTTTT.

In this sample, this clone turned up a few times. CDR3 residues: CASSLRDREADTQYF. The CDR3 region has the DNA TGTGCCAGCAGTTTAAGGGACAGGGAGGCAGATACGCAGTATTTT. This chain uses TRBV28 with TRBJ2-3; TRBD1 agrees at 9 bases. V dropped 2 bases and J dropped 4; count of bases not matched to a gene: 4. The germline CDR1 and CDR2 sequences are MDHEN and SYDVKM. The CDR3 loop spans 15 amino acids.

The sample holds one count of this clone. The V call is TRBV2, the J call TRBJ2-5; a weak D match, TRBD2 (6 bases). The CDR3 sequence is 13 residues long. Per germline, CDR1 SNHLY and CDR2 FYNNEI. V shed 2 bases and J shed 7 bases, with 11 bases lying between them. The chain's CDR3 is CASSERQGGTQYF. Written as DNA, the CDR3 is TGTGCCAGCAGTGAACGGCAGGGAGGGACCCAGTACTTC.

J is TRBJ1-1 and V is TRBV10-3; tentative D call: TRBD1 (5 bases). In germline, CDR1 is ENHRY, CDR2 SYGVKD. The CDR3 sequence is 12 residues long. V gave up 10 bases and J gave up 3 bases, with 12 bases separating them. The CDR3 sequence: CATMGRYTEAFF. Here the CDR3 DNA reads TGTGCCACAATGGGGCGGTACACTGAAGCTTTCTTT.

A single count supports this clone. J is TRBJ2-7 and V is TRBV10-3, with TRBD1 matching over 9 bases. This CDR3 has 13 amino acids. The V and J ends lost 7 bases and 6 bases, in that order; junction bases with no gene match: 7. Germline CDR1 and CDR2: ENHRY and SYGVKD. CDR3 in DNA: TGTGCCATCACTCCGGGACAGGGTTTCGAGCAGTACTTC. It yields the protein CAITPGQGFEQYF.

This clone was recorded only once. The rearrangement uses TRBV7-2 and TRBJ2-3, with TRBD2 identical over 8 bases. After removal of 3 bases from V and 2 bases from J, the junction contained 7 bases not matched to a gene. The germline V gene encodes CDR1 SGHTA and CDR2 FQGNSA. CDR3 size: 16 residues. CDR3 sequence reads: CASSFGASGFTDTQYF. In nucleotides, the CDR3 is TGTGCCAGCAGCTTTGGGGCTAGCGGGTTCACAGATACGCAGTATTTT.

The CDR3 reads CASSPQGTGNGYTF. CDR3 coding DNA: TGTGCCAGCTCACCACAAGGGACAGGCAACGGCTACACCTTC. This rearrangement joins TRBV18 to TRBJ1-2, with 8 bases aligning to TRBD1. This CDR3 comprises 14 residues. Trimming removed 1 base from V and 8 bases from J; junction bases left unmatched: 6. The germline V gene encodes CDR1 KGHSH and CDR2 LQKENI.

The V call is TRBV14, the J call TRBJ2-7, with D possibly matching TRBD1 (7 bases). With 0 bases removed from V and 7 bases from J, the gap between germline ends came to 13 bases. Germline V lookup: CDR1 SGHDN, CDR2 FVKESK. The CDR3 runs 14 residues. Here the CDR3 DNA reads TGTGCCAGCAGCCAAGATGTACAGGGGAGGGAGCAGTACTTC. Translation gives CASSQDVQGREQYF. Based on the CDR3 plus reference TRBV14 and TRBJ2-7, the full variable domain is EAGVTQFPSHSVIEKGQTVTLRCDPISGHDNLYWYRRVMGKEIKFLLHFVKESKQDESGMPNNRFLAERTGGTYSTLKVQPAELEDSGVYFCASSQDVQGREQYFGPGTRLTVT.

The J gene is TRBJ2-7, the V gene TRBV30; 8 bases line up with TRBD2. The CDR3 loop spans 13 amino acids. Germline CDR1 is GTSNPN and CDR2 is SVGIG (reference sequence). V lost 3 bases and J lost 6; bases outside the gene matches: 7. CDR3 protein: CAWSRGLVAEQYF. Here the CDR3 DNA reads TGTGCCTGGAGCAGGGGACTAGTCGCCGAGCAGTACTTC.

The V call is TRBV19, the J call TRBJ1-5; a possible D gene is TRBD1 (6 bases). The V and J ends lost 7 bases and 4 bases respectively, with 14 bases between them. CDR1 is LNHDA, CDR2 SQIVND, per germline (reference sequence). This CDR3 has 14 amino acids. CDR3 sequence reads: CASNSGQLNQPQHF. CDR3 sequence (DNA): TGTGCCAGTAACTCGGGACAATTGAATCAGCCCCAGCATTTT.

V usage is TRBV10-2 and J usage is TRBJ2-3, with 9 bases aligning to TRBD2. CDR3 length: 14 amino acids. CDR1 and CDR2 from the germline V gene are WSHSY and SAAADI. Unmatched junction bases numbered 5, after V lost 5 bases and J lost 5 bases. The chain's CDR3 is CASSTAGGGDTQYF. The DNA for the CDR3 is TGCGCCAGCAGTACAGCGGGGGGAGGAGATACGCAGTATTTT.